These 27 T cell receptor beta chains originate from one sample sequenced in a study of blood T cells in healthy people across ages. The authors ran a second PCR of about 7 to 11 cycles using a sample-barcoded 5' primer and a J-beta primer mix. TCRdb recomputed calls from the 5' RACE reads with MiXCR, one row per CDR3 protein. This table holds some 700,000 distinct CDR3 sequences, about 24% found once. The sequenced sample was blood. Every receptor here comes from a man between 65 and 85 years old in good health.

The rearrangement links TRBV20-1 to TRBJ2-5, with 10 positions matching TRBD2. The DNA end is a closer match to TRBJ2-7, so the J assignment may be wrong. In germline, CDR1 is DFQATT, CDR2 SNEGSKA (reference sequence). This CDR3 is 15 amino acids long. CDR3 nucleotide sequence: TGCAGTGCTAGACCCCTAGCGGGAGTGACCTACGAGCAGTACGTC. It translates to CSARPLAGVTYEQYV.

This clonotype was detected a few times. V gene TRBV28 combines with J gene TRBJ2-1, with a tentative D call TRBD2 (6 bases). The CDR3 runs to 14 residues. Germline CDR1 and CDR2: MDHEN and SYDVKM. V was shortened by 6 bases and J by 4 bases, with 13 bases between the two germline ends. The CDR3: CASRLADPYNEQFF. The CDR3 DNA reads as TGTGCCAGCAGATTAGCGGACCCTTACAATGAGCAGTTCTTC. Together with reference TRBV28 and TRBJ2-1, the CDR3 gives the full variable domain: DVKVTQSSRYLVKRTGEKVFLECVQDMDHENMFWYRQDPGLGLRLIYFSYDVKMKEKGDIPEGYSVSREKKERFSLILESASTNQTSMYLCASRLADPYNEQFFGPGTRLTVL.

In the case of this clonotype: The DNA is omitted, as the CDR3 cannot be located on it reliably, and the CDR3 follows TCRdb's listing. The chain joins TRBV12-3 or TRBV12-4 to TRBJ2-5. With termini counted, the CDR3 has 13 amino acids. The CDR3: CASSLGMGETQYF.

The chain recombines TRBV9 with TRBJ2-3, with D unresolved. CDR3 size: 15 residues. Germline-derived CDR1 and CDR2 are SGDLS and YYNGEE. The germline V and J ends were trimmed by 4 bases and 2 bases, with 14 bases remaining between them. The CDR3 is CASSLNHVPTDTQYF. The CDR3 DNA is TGTGCCAGCAGCCTCAACCATGTCCCCACAGATACGCAGTATTTT.

This clonotype was seen repeatedly, ten times or more. V and J are TRBV29-1 and TRBJ2-3; 11 bases map to TRBD2. Germline lookup yields CDR1 SQVTM and CDR2 ANQGSEA. The J segment lost 0 bases and the V segment lost 8 bases, leaving 4 bases of the junction unmatched. There are 14 residues in the CDR3. CDR3 DNA sequence: TGCAGCTCCAGGACTAGCGGGAGCACAGATACGCAGTATTTT. It encodes CSSRTSGSTDTQYF.

The sample holds many counts of this clonotype. The chain recombines TRBV29-1 with TRBJ2-5; D call uncertain. The end of the DNA fits TRBJ2-1 better, so the J call may be wrong. The CDR3 runs to 13 residues. Germline loops: CDR1 SQVTM, CDR2 ANQGSEA. CDR3 sequence: CSVEPDPVDEQFF. The CDR3 region has the DNA TGCAGCGTTGAACCGGACCCCGTGGATGAGCAGTTCTTC.

The genes are TRBV12-3 or TRBV12-4 and TRBJ2-7, with TRBD1 as a possible D gene (5 bases). The V and J ends lost 2 bases and 5 bases respectively, with 13 bases between them. The CDR3 contains 14 residues. CDR3 region: CASSLSQAIHEQYF. In DNA form, the CDR3 reads TGTGCCAGCAGTTTATCACAGGCAATCCACGAGCAGTACTTC.

The J gene is TRBJ2-7, the V gene TRBV20-1; TRBD1 matches at 7 bases. The CDR3 is 14 residues long. After removal of 4 bases from V and 4 bases from J, the junction contained 10 bases not matched to a gene. CDR1 is DFQATT and CDR2 is SNEGSKA in the germline V gene (reference sequence). This chain's CDR3 is CSANPSGGSYEQYF. The CDR3, as DNA: TGCAGTGCTAACCCCTCAGGGGGTTCTTACGAGCAGTACTTC.

This clonotype was detected only a few times. The gene calls are TRBV7-2 and TRBJ2-7, with unresolved D. Trimming pared 1 base from V and 3 bases from J, leaving 10 bases between. The CDR3 runs 14 residues. Per germline, CDR1 SGHTA and CDR2 FQGNSA. CDR3 nucleotide sequence: TGTGCCAGCAGCTTAGTCCGGGCGAACTACGAGCAGTACTTC. This translates into CASSLVRANYEQYF.

In its sample, this clonotype was seen many times. V usage is TRBV28 and J usage is TRBJ2-4; tentative D call: TRBD1 (6 bases). CDR1 and CDR2 (germline): MDHEN, SYDVKM. CDR3 length: 18 residues. Trimming shortened V by 6 bases and J by 3 bases, and 24 bases separated the two germline ends. The chain's CDR3 is CASRQAVGGGVVKNIQYF. CDR3 DNA sequence: TGTGCCAGCAGACAAGCAGTTGGGGGCGGCGTGGTCAAAAACATTCAGTACTTC.

This clonotype was observed a handful of times. The rearrangement joins TRBV7-2 to TRBJ2-7; D could derive from TRBD1 or TRBD2 (6 bases each). Germline CDR1 reads SGHTA; CDR2 reads FQGNSA. The CDR3 runs to 15 residues. The ends were cut back, 1 base at V and 6 bases at J, with 16 bases in the middle. CDR3: CTSSLEGGRSGEQYF. The CDR3 DNA sequence: TGTACCAGCAGCTTAGAGGGGGGACGTTCCGGCGAGCAGTACTTC.

This chain uses TRBV7-6 with TRBJ1-2; D unresolved. Trimming shortened V by 5 bases and J by 0 bases, and 13 bases separated the two germline ends. CDR1 is SGHVS and CDR2 is FNYEAQ in the germline V gene. This CDR3 comprises 15 residues. The CDR3 spells CASSPILGTNYGYTF. The CDR3 nucleotides read TGTGCCAGCAGCCCGATTCTGGGGACTAACTATGGCTACACCTTC.

A few counts support this clonotype. The genes are TRBV7-9 and TRBJ2-5; perhaps TRBD1 as D (6 bases). The length of the CDR3 is 16 residues. Germline CDR1 reads SEHNR; CDR2 reads FQNEAQ (reference sequence). Trimming left V 2 bases short and J 3 bases short, with 16 bases between. CDR3 in amino acids: CASSLYRQAPEETQYF. DNA for the CDR3: TGTGCCAGCAGCTTATACCGACAGGCACCCGAAGAGACCCAGTACTTC.

This clonotype was observed a few times. The CDR3 loop reads CASRPLSAADTQYF. The CDR3 DNA sequence: TGTGCCAGCAGGCCCTTGAGCGCCGCAGATACGCAGTATTTT. V gene TRBV2 combines with J gene TRBJ2-3; D gene unclear. V gave up 6 bases and J gave up 4 bases, with 14 bases separating them. From germline, CDR1 is SNHLY and CDR2 FYNNEI. CDR3 length equals 14 residues.

The chain is built from TRBV3-1 and TRBJ2-3, with TRBD2 matching over 12 bases. There are 17 residues in the CDR3. Germline-derived CDR1 and CDR2 are LGHDT and YNNKEL (reference sequence). V lost 2 bases to trimming and J lost 0 bases; unmatched junction nucleotides: 3. CDR3 coding DNA: TGTGCCAGCAGCCAACTAGCGGGAGGGCCGAGCACAGATACGCAGTATTTT. Protein: CASSQLAGGPSTDTQYF.

The V call is TRBV15, the J call TRBJ2-3; possibly TRBD1 for D (8 bases). The length of the CDR3 is 15 residues. Trimming stripped 3 bases from V and 6 bases from J, with 16 bases between. Germline V gene sequence: CDR1 LNHNV, CDR2 YYDKDF (reference sequence). DNA of the CDR3: TGTGCCACCAGCAGGGTGGACAGGGAGGGGGATACGCAGTATTTT. Translating gives CATSRVDREGDTQYF. Full variable domain (missing parts from reference TRBV15 and TRBJ2-3): DAMVIQNPRYQVTQFGKPVTLSCSQTLNHNVMYWYQQKSSQAPKLLFHYYDKDFNNEADTPDNFQSRRPNTSFCFLDIRSPGLGDTAMYLCATSRVDREGDTQYFGPGTRLTVL.

A few counts support this clonotype. This rearrangement joins TRBV15 to TRBJ2-3, with a tentative D call TRBD2 (5 bases). Germline V gene sequence: CDR1 LNHNV, CDR2 YYDKDF (reference sequence). CDR3 size: 14 residues. Trimming took off 8 bases at V and 2 bases at J, with 14 bases between the two ends. CDR3 sequence: CATRREGTTDTQYF. CDR3 nucleotide sequence: TGTGCCACCCGCCGAGAGGGTACCACAGATACGCAGTATTTT.

The CDR3, as DNA: TGTGCCAGCCTATGGGGAATCGGCCCGAACTCTGGAAACACCATATATTTT. As protein: CASLWGIGPNSGNTIYF. J is TRBJ1-3 and V is TRBV11-2; D ambiguous. Trimming removed 8 bases at V and 0 bases at J, with 20 bases between. This CDR3 region has 17 residues. CDR1 is SGHAT and CDR2 is FQNNGV in the germline V gene.

This chain connects TRBV11-2 to TRBJ1-5; TRBD1 is a possible D gene (6 bases). Between the trimmed V and J ends, which lost 5 bases and 6 bases, there was a span of 17 bases. The CDR3 has 15 residues. CDR1 and CDR2 (germline): SGHAT, FQNNGV. DNA for the CDR3: TGTGCCAGCAGCCCAAACTCGGGGGGCGGTCAGCCCCAGCATTTT. Its protein product is CASSPNSGGGQPQHF.

V gene TRBV27 combines with J gene TRBJ2-1; 8 nucleotides align to TRBD2. Germline CDR1 reads MNHEY; CDR2 reads SMNVEV (reference sequence). The CDR3 is 15 amino acids. V lost 3 bases and J lost 3; bases outside the gene matches: 4. The CDR3 sequence: CASSFERGLYNEQFF. CDR3 bases: TGTGCCAGCAGTTTCGAGCGGGGGCTCTACAATGAGCAGTTCTTC.

This clonotype showed up just a few times. The chain employs TRBV25-1 and TRBJ1-2, with D unclear. V dropped 9 bases and J dropped 4 bases, with 18 bases sitting between them. Looked up from germline, CDR1 is MGHDK and CDR2 is SYGVNS. There are 14 residues in the CDR3. CDR3 sequence: CASGPWGFSYGYTF. CDR3 in DNA: TGTGCCAGTGGACCGTGGGGATTTAGCTATGGCTACACCTTC.

This clonotype was counted between two and nine times. The CDR3 sequence: CASSLSGDPSTDTQYF. The CDR3 bases are TGTGCCAGCAGTCTTAGCGGGGACCCTAGCACAGATACGCAGTATTTT. The chain has TRBV2 and TRBJ2-3, with TRBD2 identical over 8 bases. Germline assignment: CDR1 SNHLY and CDR2 FYNNEI. The CDR3 runs to 16 residues. V shed 5 bases, J shed 0 bases, and the junction held 7 bases outside the gene matches.

The chain couples TRBV9 to TRBJ2-3; TRBD2 aligns across 10 bases. Germline V gene lookup returns CDR1 SGDLS and CDR2 YYNGEE. V lost 0 bases and J lost 0; bases outside the gene matches: 4. The CDR3 has 17 residues. CDR3 nucleotides: TGTGCCAGCAGCGTAGCGTTGACTAGCGGGAGCACAGATACGCAGTATTTT. Translated: CASSVALTSGSTDTQYF.

This clonotype was picked up a small number of times. The genes are TRBV6-2 or TRBV6-3 and TRBJ1-1; possible D gene TRBD1, 5 bases. Trimming shortened V by 5 bases and J by 2 bases, and 15 bases separated the two germline ends. Germline CDR1 reads MNHEY; CDR2 reads SVGEGT. This CDR3 is 15 amino acids long. CDR3 sequence reads: CASSPPQGTNTEAFF. The CDR3 region has the DNA TGTGCCAGCAGTCCCCCGCAGGGCACCAACACTGAAGCTTTCTTT.

The genes are TRBV7-2 and TRBJ1-5; 7 bases match TRBD1. Germline V gene data show CDR1 as SGHTA and CDR2 as FQGNSA. The CDR3 loop spans 15 amino acids. Unmatched junction bases numbered 8, after V lost 5 bases and J lost 4 bases. The CDR3 is CASSERGGQNQPQHF. The CDR3 DNA follows: TGTGCCAGCAGCGAAAGGGGGGGACAGAATCAGCCCCAGCATTTT.

This clonotype was observed a handful of times. The chain carries TRBV4-1 and TRBJ1-1, with D unclear. This CDR3 contains 17 residues. CDR1 MGHRA and CDR2 YSYEKL come from the germline V gene. Between the trimmed V and J ends, which lost 0 bases and 5 bases, there was a span of 19 bases. The chain's CDR3 is CASSQEGQNYRRTEAFF. In DNA, the CDR3 is TGCGCCAGCAGCCAAGAAGGGCAGAACTACAGAAGGACTGAAGCTTTCTTT.

This clonotype came up a few times. The rearrangement links TRBV6-2 or TRBV6-3 to TRBJ1-6; 10 nucleotides agree with TRBD1. Trimming cost V 5 bases and J 7 bases; bases outside gene matches: 5. Per the germline V gene, CDR1 is MNHEY and CDR2 is SVGEGT. This CDR3 has 15 amino acids. CDR3 amino acids: CASSHQDRGNSPLHF. As DNA, the CDR3 is TGTGCCAGCAGTCACCAGGACAGGGGGAATTCACCCCTCCACTTT.